This is a list of T cell receptor beta chains from one sample in a study of cytomegalovirus exposure and HLA in healthy donors. TCRdb keeps only in-frame clones here, not all; method: immunoSEQ multiplex PCR. Of about 120,000 clones listed, roughly three quarters are singletons. Specimen: PBMCs. These receptors originate from a woman between 18 and 29 years old in good health and CMV-seronegative. Each CDR3 is given with its conserved first and last residue. D genes are given only for firm matches. Expanded clones are given a class, and other clones once, few, many or no size at all.

abundance | j_gene | d_gene | v_gene | CDR3aa | CDR3nt
NA | TRBJ2-5 | TRBD2 | TRBV4-2 | CASSQGASGLQETQYF | TGTGCCAGCAGCCAGGGGGCTAGCGGGCTCCAAGAGACCCAGTACTTC
NA | TRBJ2-7 | TRBD1 | TRBV5-6 | CASSDWTGSYEQYF | TGTGCCAGCAGCGACTGGACAGGATCCTACGAGCAGTACTTC
once | TRBJ2-2 | TRBD2 | TRBV28 | CASLAGPSPGELFF | TGTGCCAGCCTAGCGGGGCCATCCCCAGGGGAGCTGTTTTTT
NA | TRBJ2-1 | NA | TRBV9 | CASSPRMRQSQNNEQFF | TGTGCCAGCAGCCCTAGGATGAGACAGAGTCAGAACAATGAGCAGTTCTTC
once | TRBJ1-5 | NA | TRBV6-5 | CASSLDRDQPQHF | TGTGCCAGCAGTTTGGACAGAGATCAGCCCCAGCATTTT
NA | TRBJ1-1 | TRBD1 | TRBV11-2 | CASSAPTRGTGVPEAFF | TGTGCCAGCAGCGCACCGACTAGGGGGACAGGCGTACCTGAAGCTTTCTTT
once | TRBJ2-5 | NA | TRBV25-1 | CASSKQGAQETQYF | TGTGCCAGCAGTAAACAGGGAGCCCAAGAGACCCAGTACTTC
few | TRBJ1-2 | NA | TRBV2 | CASTGIYGYTF | TGTGCCAGCACCGGTATCTATGGCTACACCTTC
once | TRBJ1-5 | TRBD1 | TRBV27 | CASSRQGAYRSNQPQHF | TGTGCCAGCAGTCGACAGGGGGCCTACCGTAGCAATCAGCCCCAGCATTTT
once | TRBJ1-4 | NA | TRBV7-8 | CASSLAMAPEKLFF | TGTGCCAGCAGCTTAGCGATGGCCCCTGAAAAACTGTTTTTT
NA | TRBJ1-1 | NA | TRBV4-1 | CASSHTTGLDLTTEAFF | TGCGCCAGCAGCCATACAACAGGGTTGGACTTAACAACTGAAGCTTTCTTT
NA | TRBJ2-1 | NA | TRBV7-7 | CASSDDSYNEQFF | TGTGCTAGCAGCGACGACAGCTACAATGAGCAGTTCTTC
few | TRBJ1-2 | NA | TRBV30 | CAWSRGLGQGMDGYTF | TGTGCCTGGAGTCGAGGATTGGGGCAGGGCATGGATGGCTACACCTTC
NA | TRBJ2-3 | NA | TRBV5-1 | CASAAGGGLTDTQYF | TGCGCCAGCGCGGCTGGCGGGGGCCTCACAGATACGCAGTATTTT
once | TRBJ2-5 | NA | TRBV29-1 | CSVEDGRVETQYF | TGCAGCGTTGAAGATGGCAGGGTCGAGACCCAGTACTTC
NA | TRBJ2-7 | NA | TRBV29-1 | CSVHWTSSPYEQYF | TGCAGCGTCCACTGGACTTCGTCCCCCTACGAGCAGTACTTC
NA | TRBJ2-2 | TRBD2 | TRBV5-4 | CATRGLAGARNTGELFF | TGTGCCACCAGGGGATTAGCGGGGGCTCGGAACACCGGGGAGCTGTTTTTT
NA | TRBJ2-1 | TRBD2 | TRBV4-1 | CASSQTSGGEQFF | TGCGCCAGCAGCCAAACTAGCGGGGGCGAGCAGTTCTTC
NA | TRBJ1-6 | TRBD1 | TRBV25-1 | CASSGTGTVKDNSPLHF | TGTGCCAGCAGTGGAACCGGGACAGTGAAGGATAATTCACCCCTCCACTTT
once | TRBJ2-7 | NA | TRBV15 | CATSRGAGGYEQYF | TGTGCCACCAGCAGAGGAGCCGGCGGCTACGAGCAGTACTTC
NA | TRBJ1-1 | NA | TRBV6-4 | CASSALAGVYTEAFF | TGTGCCAGCAGTGCCCTGGCGGGGGTATACACTGAAGCTTTCTTT
NA | TRBJ2-7 | NA | TRBV30 | CACDSSGVYKYF | TGTGCCTGCGACTCTTCCGGGGTCTACAAGTACTTC
NA | TRBJ1-5 | NA | TRBV4-1 | CASSQVSADYNQPQHF | TGCGCCAGCAGCCAAGTTTCGGCAGACTACAATCAGCCCCAGCATTTT
NA | TRBJ2-7 | NA | TRBV19 | CASSTLGSYEQYF | TGTGCCAGTAGTACCCTCGGGAGCTACGAGCAGTACTTC
few | TRBJ1-1 | NA | TRBV2 | CASSGGSRAEAFF | TGTGCCAGCAGTGGTGGTAGCAGGGCTGAAGCTTTCTTT
NA | TRBJ2-3 | TRBD2 | TRBV29-1 | CSVGLADLTDTQYF | TGCAGCGTTGGACTAGCGGATCTCACAGATACGCAGTATTTT
NA | TRBJ1-5 | TRBD1 | TRBV5-1 | CASSLGQGVGQPQHF | TGCGCCAGCAGCTTGGGACAGGGCGTCGGTCAGCCCCAGCATTTT
NA | TRBJ1-1 | NA | TRBV7-6 | CASSASTVNTEAFF | TGTGCCAGCAGCGCATCGACAGTGAACACTGAAGCTTTCTTT
NA | TRBJ2-5 | NA | TRBV19 | CASSIGTRSQGEQYF | TGTGCCAGTAGTATAGGGACGCGGAGTCAGGGTGAGCAGTACTTC
few | TRBJ2-2 | TRBD1 | TRBV19 | CASHRQGSFGTGELFF | TGTGCCAGCCACAGACAGGGGAGTTTTGGCACCGGGGAGCTGTTTTTT
NA | TRBJ1-5 | NA | TRBV9 | CASSLTDTEDQPQHF | TGTGCCAGCAGCCTAACGGACACCGAGGATCAGCCCCAGCATTTT
NA | TRBJ2-3 | TRBD2 | TRBV2 | CASRSPSGGPTDTQYF | TGTGCCAGCAGATCCCCTAGCGGGGGGCCCACAGATACGCAGTATTTT
NA | TRBJ2-7 | NA | TRBV10-2 | CASSELADPTNEQYF | TGCGCCAGCAGTGAGTTAGCGGATCCCACGAACGAGCAGTACTTC
NA | TRBJ2-2 | NA | TRBV11-2 | CASRPQGLVGGELFF | TGTGCCAGCAGGCCTCAGGGTCTCGTTGGCGGGGAGCTGTTTTTT
NA | TRBJ2-3 | TRBD2 | TRBV7-8 | CASSLQIGTSGIITDTQYF | TGTGCCAGCAGCCTACAAATCGGGACTAGCGGGATAATAACAGATACGCAGTATTTT
NA | TRBJ1-1 | TRBD1 | TRBV6-5 | CASSGDRPTEAFF | TGTGCCAGCAGTGGGGACAGGCCCACTGAAGCTTTCTTT